The text below deals with one T cell receptor (beta chain). Its antigen remains unidentified. This CDR3 spans 12 amino acids. V was pared by 6 bases and J by 8 bases, with 16 bases between. Germline V lookup: CDR1 SQVTM, CDR2 ANQGSEA. The data originate from a study of cytomegalovirus exposure and HLA in healthy donors. Study background: An analysis done earlier identified about 120 million unique TCR beta sequences from 150 million to 200 million T cells. General observations from the study: On later analysis, the bulk of CMV-associated TCR beta chains appeared to be HLA-restricted. When the data were analyzed later, several of the most significant clusters appeared to be linked to common viral pathogens. Most TCR beta V segments were productive about 87% or about 30% of the time in an earlier analysis.

PCR amplification relied on 60 Vbeta primers (plus 13 Jbeta primers). Measured with immunoSEQ multiplex PCR; TCRdb has only the in-frame clones, and not every one. The clone table shows 200,000 to 250,000 clones, with the ten largest holding 1.1%. The chain links TRBV29-1 to TRBJ1-2, with D perhaps matching TRBD1 (6 bases). Sequencing was performed on PBMCs. The sequence came from a girl aged 2 to 9 in good health and CMV-seropositive. The CDR3 DNA follows: TGCAGCGTCGTTTCAGGGGTAGAGGGCTACACCTTC. This translates into CSVVSGVEGYTF.